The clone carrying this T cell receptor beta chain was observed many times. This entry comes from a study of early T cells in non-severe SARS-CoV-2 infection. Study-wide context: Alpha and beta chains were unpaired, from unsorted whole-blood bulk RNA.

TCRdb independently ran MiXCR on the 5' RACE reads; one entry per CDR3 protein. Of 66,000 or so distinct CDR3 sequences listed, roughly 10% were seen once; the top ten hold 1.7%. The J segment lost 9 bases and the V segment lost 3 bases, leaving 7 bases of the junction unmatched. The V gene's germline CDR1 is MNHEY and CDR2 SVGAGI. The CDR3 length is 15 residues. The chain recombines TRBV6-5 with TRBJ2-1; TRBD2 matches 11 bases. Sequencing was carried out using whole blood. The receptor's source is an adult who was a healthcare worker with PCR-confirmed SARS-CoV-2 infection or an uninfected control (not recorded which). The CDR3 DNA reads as TGTGCCAGCAGTTATAAGCTAGCGGGGGGCGGTGAGCAGTTCTTC. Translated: CASSYKLAGGGEQFF.